The clone carrying this T cell receptor beta chain was observed a single time. Repertoires were generated with immunoSEQ multiplex PCR, while TCRdb's copy carries only in-frame clones and drops some. The sample records tens of thousands of clones, roughly three quarters being singletons. The time point was: cycle 4 day 1 (C4D1), after 6 weeks of nivolumab. With no exception, relapse followed autologous stem cell transplantation in all patients, and brentuximab vedotin exposure varied. This sample is drawn from a study of PD-1 blockade in classical Hodgkin lymphoma. Sequencing was performed on peripheral blood mononuclear cells (PBMCs), taken before the fourth cycle of nivolumab. The receptor comes from a human donor with classical Hodgkin lymphoma.

The CDR3 spells CASASRGQETQYF. CDR3 coding DNA: TGTGCCAGCGCCTCCAGGGGGCAAGAGACCCAGTACTTC. The chain recombines TRBV7-2 with TRBJ2-5; 7 bases fit TRBD1. The CDR3 is 13 residues long. Trimming at V came to 8 bases and at J to 2 bases, leaving 5 bases not matched to a gene. CDR1 and CDR2 from the germline V gene are SGHTA and FQGNSA.